The source of this TCR beta chain is a study of shared clonotypes between healthy human individuals. This clone has a handful of counts. This CDR3 is built from 13 residues. V was trimmed by 3 bases and J by 9 bases, leaving 14 bases between them. Germline V lookup: CDR1 MNHEY, CDR2 SMNVEV (reference sequence). TCRdb keeps only in-frame clones here, not all; method: immunoSEQ multiplex PCR. The sample carries around 1 million clones, over 75% recorded once. The receptor's source is a young man in good health. The genes are TRBV27 and TRBJ1-1, with a possible D match to TRBD1 (6 bases). Sequencing was done on a sample of memory CD4+ T cells sorted from blood. Subset denoted: CD45RA-negative fraction. The CDR3 DNA reads as TGTGCCAGCAGTTTGGGGTACACAGGGAAAGCTTTCTTT. Protein: CASSLGYTGKAFF.